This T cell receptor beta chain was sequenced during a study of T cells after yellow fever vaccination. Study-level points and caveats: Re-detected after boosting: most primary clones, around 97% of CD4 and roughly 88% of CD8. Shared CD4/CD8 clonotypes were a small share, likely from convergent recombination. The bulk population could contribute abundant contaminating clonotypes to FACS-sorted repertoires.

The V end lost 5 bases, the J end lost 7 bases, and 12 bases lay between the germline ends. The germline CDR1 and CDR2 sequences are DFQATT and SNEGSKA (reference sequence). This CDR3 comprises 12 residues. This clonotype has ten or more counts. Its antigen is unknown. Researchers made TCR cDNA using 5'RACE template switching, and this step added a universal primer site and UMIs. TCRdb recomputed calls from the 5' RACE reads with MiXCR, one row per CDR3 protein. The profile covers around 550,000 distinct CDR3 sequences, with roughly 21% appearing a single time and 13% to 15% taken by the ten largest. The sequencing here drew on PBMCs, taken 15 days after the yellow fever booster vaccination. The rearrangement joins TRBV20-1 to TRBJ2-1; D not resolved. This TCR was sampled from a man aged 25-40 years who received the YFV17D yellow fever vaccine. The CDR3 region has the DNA TGCAGTGCTCTCCGATCTGGGAATGAGCAGTTCTTC. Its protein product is CSALRSGNEQFF.